Detailed here is one T cell receptor beta chain. This record comes from a study of T cell changes during pregnancy in multiple sclerosis. This CDR3 spans 14 amino acids. V lost 1 base and J lost 4, with 10 bases in between. Germline V gene data show CDR1 as SGHTA and CDR2 as FQGNSA. TCRdb's copy holds only in-frame clones and misses some; the assay was immunoSEQ multiplex PCR. The sample lists tens of thousands of clones; roughly 91% were seen once. This chain joins TRBV7-2 and TRBJ1-1, with D tentatively TRBD1 (5 bases). This clonotype originated in a female donor in good health, enrolled as a control in a pregnancy study. The sequences come from peripheral blood, collected after pregnancy. CDR3 sequence (DNA): TGTGCCAGCAGCTTAGGGGGCGTCTTCACTGAAGCTTTCTTT. This sequence encodes CASSLGGVFTEAFF.